The present T cell receptor (beta chain) was sequenced within a study of PD-L1 blockade in urothelial cancer. Study-level information: Of some 29 patients, approximately 23 were males with bladder-origin urothelial cancer. Median T cell yield from blood was 130,000 to 150,000.

Time point described: pretreatment peripheral blood. All patients handed over anywhere from 1 to 8 samples, pretreatment and on-treatment. Libraries were prepared by immunoSEQ multiplex PCR; TCRdb keeps only in-frame clonotypes and omits some of them. The data show about 130,000 clones, with about four fifths seen just once and around 3.2% held by the top ten. In the case of this clone: What it recognizes is unknown.

Germline loops: CDR1 SNHLY, CDR2 FYNNEI. V lost 4 bases and J lost 14, with 12 bases in between. The CDR3 sequence is 11 residues long. General study findings and limits: TCR clonality was measured in pretreatment peripheral blood. Clonality below the median predicted better survival.

The gene calls are TRBV2 and TRBJ2-1, with D maybe TRBD2 (6 bases). The sequencing used PBMCs, collected around atezolizumab (anti-PD-L1) treatment. The sequence came from a man aged 50 or older with urothelial cancer. CDR3 sequence reads: CASSGGGPKFF. As DNA, the CDR3 is TGTGCCAGCAGTGGCGGAGGGCCCAAGTTCTTC.